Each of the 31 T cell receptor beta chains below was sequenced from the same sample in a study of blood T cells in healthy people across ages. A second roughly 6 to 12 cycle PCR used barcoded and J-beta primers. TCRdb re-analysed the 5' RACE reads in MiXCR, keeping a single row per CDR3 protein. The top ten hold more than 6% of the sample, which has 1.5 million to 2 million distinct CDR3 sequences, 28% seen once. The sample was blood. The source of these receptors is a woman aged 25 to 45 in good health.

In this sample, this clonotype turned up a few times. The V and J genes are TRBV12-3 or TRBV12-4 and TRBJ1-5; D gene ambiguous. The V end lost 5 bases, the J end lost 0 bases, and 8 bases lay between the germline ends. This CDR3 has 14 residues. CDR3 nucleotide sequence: TGTGCCAGCAGTCTAACCACTAGCAATCAGCCCCAGCATTTT. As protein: CASSLTTSNQPQHF.

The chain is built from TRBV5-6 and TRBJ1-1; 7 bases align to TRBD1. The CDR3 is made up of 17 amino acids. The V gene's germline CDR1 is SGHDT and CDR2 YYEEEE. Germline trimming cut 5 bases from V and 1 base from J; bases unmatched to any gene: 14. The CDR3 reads CASRGRQGLLKNTEAFF. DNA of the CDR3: TGTGCCAGCAGAGGTAGACAGGGCCTTCTAAAGAACACTGAAGCTTTCTTT.

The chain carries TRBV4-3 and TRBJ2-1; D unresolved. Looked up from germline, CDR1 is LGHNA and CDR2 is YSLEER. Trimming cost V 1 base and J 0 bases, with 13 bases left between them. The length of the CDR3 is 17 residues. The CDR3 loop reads CASSQGRDWSSYNEQFF. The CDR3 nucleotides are TGCGCCAGCAGCCAAGGGAGAGACTGGAGCTCCTACAATGAGCAGTTCTTC.

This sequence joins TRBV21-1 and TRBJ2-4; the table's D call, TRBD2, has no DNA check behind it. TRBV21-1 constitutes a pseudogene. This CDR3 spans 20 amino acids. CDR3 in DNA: TGTGCCAGCAGCACCCTCGGGGGGTTATGGGGGGAGGATCTTAGTGACATTCAGTACTTC. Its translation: CASSTLGGLWGEDLSDIQYF.

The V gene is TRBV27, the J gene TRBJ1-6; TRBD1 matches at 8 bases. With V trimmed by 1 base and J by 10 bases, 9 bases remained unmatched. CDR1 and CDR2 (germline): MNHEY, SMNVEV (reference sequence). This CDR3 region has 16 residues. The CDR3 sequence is CASSLYQTGEGSPLHF. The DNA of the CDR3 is TGTGCCAGCAGTTTATACCAGACAGGGGAGGGGTCACCCCTCCACTTT.

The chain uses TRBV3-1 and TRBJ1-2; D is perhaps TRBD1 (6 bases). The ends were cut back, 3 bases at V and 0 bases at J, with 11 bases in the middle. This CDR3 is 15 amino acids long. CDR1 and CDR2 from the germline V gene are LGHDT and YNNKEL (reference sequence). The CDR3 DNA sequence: TGTGCCAGCAGCCACCGGACAGAATCTAACTATGGCTACACCTTC. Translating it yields CASSHRTESNYGYTF. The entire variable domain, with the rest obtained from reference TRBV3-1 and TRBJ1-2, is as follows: DTAVSQTPKYLVTQMGNDKSIKCEQNLGHDTMYWYKQDSKKFLKIMFSYNNKELIINETVPNRFSPKSPDKAHLNLHINSLELGDSAVYFCASSHRTESNYGYTFGSGTRLTVV.

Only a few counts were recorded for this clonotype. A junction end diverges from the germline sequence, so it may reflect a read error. The CDR3 DNA sequence: TGTGCCGGCAGTTACCACATACAGGGAAGAAGTTCCTACGAGCAGTACTTC. This translates into CAGSYHIQGRSSYEQYF. The V gene is TRBV6-2 or TRBV6-3, the J gene TRBJ2-7; TRBD1 is a possible D gene (6 bases). CDR1 and CDR2 from the germline V gene are MNHEY and SVGEGT. The CDR3 runs 17 residues.

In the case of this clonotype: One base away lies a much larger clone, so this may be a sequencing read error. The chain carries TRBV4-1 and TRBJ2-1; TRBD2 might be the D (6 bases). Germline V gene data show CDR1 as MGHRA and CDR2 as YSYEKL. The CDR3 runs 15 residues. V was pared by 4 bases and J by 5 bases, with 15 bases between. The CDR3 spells CASSPERVSHNEQFF. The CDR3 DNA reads TGCGCCAGCAGCCCGGAGCGGGTTTCCCACAATGAGCAGTTCTTC.

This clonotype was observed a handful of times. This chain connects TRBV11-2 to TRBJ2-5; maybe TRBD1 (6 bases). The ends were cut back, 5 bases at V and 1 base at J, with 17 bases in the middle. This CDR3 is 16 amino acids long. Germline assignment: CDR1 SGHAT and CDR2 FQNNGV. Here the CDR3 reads CASSLFIQGPQETQYF. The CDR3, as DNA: TGTGCCAGCAGCCTATTTATACAGGGTCCCCAAGAGACCCAGTACTTC.

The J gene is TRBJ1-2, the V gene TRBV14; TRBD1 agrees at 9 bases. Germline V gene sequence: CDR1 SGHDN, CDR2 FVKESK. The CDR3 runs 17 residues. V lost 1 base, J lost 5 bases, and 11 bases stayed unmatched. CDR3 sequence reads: CASSQVETGGLSYGYTF. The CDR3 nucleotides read TGTGCCAGCAGCCAAGTGGAAACAGGGGGCCTTTCATATGGCTACACCTTC.

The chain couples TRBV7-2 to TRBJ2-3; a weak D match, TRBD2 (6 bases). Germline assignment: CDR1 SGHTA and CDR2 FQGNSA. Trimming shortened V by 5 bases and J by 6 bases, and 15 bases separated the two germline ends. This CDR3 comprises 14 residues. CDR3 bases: TGTGCCAGCAGCCCCCGGGGGTGGGCCGATACGCAGTATTTT. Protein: CASSPRGWADTQYF.

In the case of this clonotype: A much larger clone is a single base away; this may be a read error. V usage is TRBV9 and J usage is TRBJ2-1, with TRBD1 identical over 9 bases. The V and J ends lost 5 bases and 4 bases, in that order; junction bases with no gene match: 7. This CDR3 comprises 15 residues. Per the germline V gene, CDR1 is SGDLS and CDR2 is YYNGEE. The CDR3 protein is CASSYRDREYNEQFF. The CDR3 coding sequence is TGTGCCAGCAGTTACCGGGACAGGGAGTACAATGAGCAGTTCTTC.

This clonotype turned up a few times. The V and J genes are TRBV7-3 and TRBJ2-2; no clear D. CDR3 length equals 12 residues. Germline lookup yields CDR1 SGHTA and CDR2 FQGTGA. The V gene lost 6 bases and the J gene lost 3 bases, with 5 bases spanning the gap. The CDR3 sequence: CASRPDTGELFF. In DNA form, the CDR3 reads TGTGCCAGCAGGCCAGACACCGGGGAGCTGTTTTTT.

The CDR3 region is CAWIGDKSYEQYF. CDR3 bases: TGTGCCTGGATCGGCGACAAGAGCTACGAGCAGTACTTC. The chain links TRBV30 to TRBJ2-7; D is ambiguous. Germline V lookup: CDR1 GTSNPN, CDR2 SVGIG (reference sequence). The V gene lost 4 bases and the J gene lost 3 bases, with 13 bases spanning the gap. The length of the CDR3 is 13 residues.

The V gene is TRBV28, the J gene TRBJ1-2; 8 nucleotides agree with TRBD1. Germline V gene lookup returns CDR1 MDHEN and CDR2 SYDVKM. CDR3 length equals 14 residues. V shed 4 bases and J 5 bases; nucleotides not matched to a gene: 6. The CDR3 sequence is CASSSTGVGYGYTF. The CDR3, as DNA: TGTGCCAGCAGTTCGACAGGGGTGGGGTATGGCTACACCTTC.

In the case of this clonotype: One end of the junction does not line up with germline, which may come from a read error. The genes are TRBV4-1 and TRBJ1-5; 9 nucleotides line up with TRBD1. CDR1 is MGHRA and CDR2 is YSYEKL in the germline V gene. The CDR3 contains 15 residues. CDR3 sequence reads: CASSQVDRGNRPQHF. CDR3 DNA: TGCGCCAGCAGCCAAGTGGACAGGGGAAATCGGCCCCAGCATTTT.

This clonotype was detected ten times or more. The CDR3 DNA follows: TGTGCCAGCAGCACGGGACTAGCGGGCTTCGGAGAGCAGTACTTC. The encoded protein is CASSTGLAGFGEQYF. The genes are TRBV5-5 and TRBJ2-7; 12 nucleotides line up with TRBD2. This CDR3 contains 15 residues. CDR1 and CDR2 (germline): SGHKS, YYEKEE (reference sequence). Trimming at V came to 4 bases and at J to 7 bases, leaving 9 bases not matched to a gene.

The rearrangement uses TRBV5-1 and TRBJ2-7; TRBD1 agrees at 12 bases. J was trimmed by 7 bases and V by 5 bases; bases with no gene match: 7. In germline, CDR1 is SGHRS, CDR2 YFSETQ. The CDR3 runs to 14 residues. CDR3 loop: CASRQGTGGNEQYF. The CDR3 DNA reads TGCGCCAGCAGACAAGGGACAGGGGGCAATGAGCAGTACTTC. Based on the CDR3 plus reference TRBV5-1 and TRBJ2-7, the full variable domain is KAGVTQTPRYLIKTRGQQVTLSCSPISGHRSVSWYQQTPGQGLQFLFEYFSETQRNKGNFPGRFSGRQFSNSRSEMNVSTLELGDSALYLCASRQGTGGNEQYFGPGTRLTVT.

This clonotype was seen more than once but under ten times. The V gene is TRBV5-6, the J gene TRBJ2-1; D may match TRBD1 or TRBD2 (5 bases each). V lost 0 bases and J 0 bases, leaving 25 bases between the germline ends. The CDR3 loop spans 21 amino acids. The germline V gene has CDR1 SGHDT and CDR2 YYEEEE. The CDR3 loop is CASSLAKTAAAWSPSYNEQFF. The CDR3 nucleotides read TGTGCCAGCAGCTTGGCCAAGACAGCGGCCGCTTGGAGTCCCTCCTACAATGAGCAGTTCTTC.

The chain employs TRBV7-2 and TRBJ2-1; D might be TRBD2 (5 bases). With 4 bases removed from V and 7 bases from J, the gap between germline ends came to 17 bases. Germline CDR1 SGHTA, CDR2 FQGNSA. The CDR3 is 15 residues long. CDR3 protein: CASSSSADSSNEQFF. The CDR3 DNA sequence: TGTGCCAGCAGCTCCTCCGCGGACTCCTCTAATGAGCAGTTCTTC. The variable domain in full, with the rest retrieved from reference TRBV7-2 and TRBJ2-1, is GAGVSQSPSNKVTEKGKDVELRCDPISGHTALYWYRQSLGQGLEFLIYFQGNSAPDKSGLPSDRFSAERTGGSVSTLTIQRTQQEDSAVYLCASSSSADSSNEQFFGPGTRLTVL.

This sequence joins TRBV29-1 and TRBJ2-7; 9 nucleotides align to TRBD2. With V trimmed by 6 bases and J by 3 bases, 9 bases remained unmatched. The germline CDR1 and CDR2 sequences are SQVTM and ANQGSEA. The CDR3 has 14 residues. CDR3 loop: CSVKSRTSDYEQYF. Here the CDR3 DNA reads TGCAGCGTGAAGAGCCGGACTAGCGACTACGAGCAGTACTTC.

The CDR3 here is CASSNPGQGDYRRGNTIYF. The CDR3, as DNA: TGTGCCAGCAGCAATCCGGGACAGGGAGATTATCGTCGTGGAAACACCATATATTTT. The chain recombines TRBV7-2 with TRBJ1-3; 9 bases map to TRBD1. This CDR3 is built from 19 residues. CDR1 and CDR2 (germline): SGHTA, FQGNSA. The junction had 17 bases not matched to a gene; V was cut back by 5 bases and J by 3 bases.

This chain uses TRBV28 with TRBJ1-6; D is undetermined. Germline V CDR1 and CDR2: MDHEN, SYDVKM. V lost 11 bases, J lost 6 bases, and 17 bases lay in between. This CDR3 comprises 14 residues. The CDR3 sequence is CAASSAAVNSPLHF. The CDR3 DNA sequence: TGTGCCGCCTCCTCGGCTGCCGTTAATTCACCCCTCCACTTT.

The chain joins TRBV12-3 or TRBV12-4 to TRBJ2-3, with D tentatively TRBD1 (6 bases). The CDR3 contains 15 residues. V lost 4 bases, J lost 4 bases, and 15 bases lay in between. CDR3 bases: TGTGCCAGCAGTTCACAGGGCACAAGAGCAGATACGCAGTATTTT. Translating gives CASSSQGTRADTQYF.

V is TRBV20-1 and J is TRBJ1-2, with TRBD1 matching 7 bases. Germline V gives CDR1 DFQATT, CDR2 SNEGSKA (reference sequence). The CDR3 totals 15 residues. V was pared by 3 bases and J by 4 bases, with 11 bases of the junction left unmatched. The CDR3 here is CSASKGAESFYGYTF. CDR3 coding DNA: TGCAGTGCTAGTAAGGGGGCCGAATCCTTCTATGGCTACACCTTC.

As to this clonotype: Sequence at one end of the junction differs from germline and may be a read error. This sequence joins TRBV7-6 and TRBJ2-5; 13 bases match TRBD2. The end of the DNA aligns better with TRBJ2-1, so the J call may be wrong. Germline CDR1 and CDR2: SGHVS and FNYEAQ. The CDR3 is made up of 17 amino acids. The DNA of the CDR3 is TGTGCCTGCAGCCGGACTAGCGGGGGCCAAAGATACAATGAGCAGTTCTTC. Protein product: CACSRTSGGQRYNEQFF.

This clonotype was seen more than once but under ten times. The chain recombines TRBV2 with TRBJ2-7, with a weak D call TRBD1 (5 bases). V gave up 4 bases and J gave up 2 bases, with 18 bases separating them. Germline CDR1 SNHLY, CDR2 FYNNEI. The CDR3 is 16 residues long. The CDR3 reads CASSVARAVNPYEQYF. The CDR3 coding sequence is TGTGCCAGCAGTGTCGCCAGGGCAGTTAACCCCTACGAGCAGTACTTC. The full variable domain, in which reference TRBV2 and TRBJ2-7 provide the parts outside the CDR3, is EPEVTQTPSHQVTQMGQEVILRCVPISNHLYFYWYRQILGQKVEFLVSFYNNEISEKSEIFDDQFSVERPDGSNFTLKIRSTKLEDSAMYFCASSVARAVNPYEQYFGPGTRLTVT.

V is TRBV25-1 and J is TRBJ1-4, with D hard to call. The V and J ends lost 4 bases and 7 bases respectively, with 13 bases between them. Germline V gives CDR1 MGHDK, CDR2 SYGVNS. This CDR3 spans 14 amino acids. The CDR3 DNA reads TGTGCCAGCAGTGCTTCATCACGGGGTGAAAAACTGTTTTTT. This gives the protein CASSASSRGEKLFF.

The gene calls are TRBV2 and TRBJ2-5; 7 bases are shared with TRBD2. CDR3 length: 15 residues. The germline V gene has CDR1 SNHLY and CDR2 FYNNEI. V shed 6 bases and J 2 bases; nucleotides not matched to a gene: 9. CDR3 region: CASSRPFSGQETQYF. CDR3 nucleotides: TGTGCCAGCAGCCGCCCCTTTAGCGGGCAAGAGACCCAGTACTTC.

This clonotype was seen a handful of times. CDR3 coding DNA: TGTGCCAGCAGACCGTGGCGACAGGAGATTAATGAGCAGTTCTTC. Protein: CASRPWRQEINEQFF. This chain uses TRBV12-3 or TRBV12-4 with TRBJ2-1; tentative D call: TRBD1 (6 bases). The CDR3 sequence is 15 residues long. The ends were cut back, 6 bases at V and 7 bases at J, with 19 bases in the middle.

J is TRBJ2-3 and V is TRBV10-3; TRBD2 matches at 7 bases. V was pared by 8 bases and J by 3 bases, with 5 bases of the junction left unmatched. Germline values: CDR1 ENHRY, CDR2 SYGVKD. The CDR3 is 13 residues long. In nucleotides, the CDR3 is TGTGCCATCGGCGGGGAGGGAACAGATACGCAGTATTTT. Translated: CAIGGEGTDTQYF.